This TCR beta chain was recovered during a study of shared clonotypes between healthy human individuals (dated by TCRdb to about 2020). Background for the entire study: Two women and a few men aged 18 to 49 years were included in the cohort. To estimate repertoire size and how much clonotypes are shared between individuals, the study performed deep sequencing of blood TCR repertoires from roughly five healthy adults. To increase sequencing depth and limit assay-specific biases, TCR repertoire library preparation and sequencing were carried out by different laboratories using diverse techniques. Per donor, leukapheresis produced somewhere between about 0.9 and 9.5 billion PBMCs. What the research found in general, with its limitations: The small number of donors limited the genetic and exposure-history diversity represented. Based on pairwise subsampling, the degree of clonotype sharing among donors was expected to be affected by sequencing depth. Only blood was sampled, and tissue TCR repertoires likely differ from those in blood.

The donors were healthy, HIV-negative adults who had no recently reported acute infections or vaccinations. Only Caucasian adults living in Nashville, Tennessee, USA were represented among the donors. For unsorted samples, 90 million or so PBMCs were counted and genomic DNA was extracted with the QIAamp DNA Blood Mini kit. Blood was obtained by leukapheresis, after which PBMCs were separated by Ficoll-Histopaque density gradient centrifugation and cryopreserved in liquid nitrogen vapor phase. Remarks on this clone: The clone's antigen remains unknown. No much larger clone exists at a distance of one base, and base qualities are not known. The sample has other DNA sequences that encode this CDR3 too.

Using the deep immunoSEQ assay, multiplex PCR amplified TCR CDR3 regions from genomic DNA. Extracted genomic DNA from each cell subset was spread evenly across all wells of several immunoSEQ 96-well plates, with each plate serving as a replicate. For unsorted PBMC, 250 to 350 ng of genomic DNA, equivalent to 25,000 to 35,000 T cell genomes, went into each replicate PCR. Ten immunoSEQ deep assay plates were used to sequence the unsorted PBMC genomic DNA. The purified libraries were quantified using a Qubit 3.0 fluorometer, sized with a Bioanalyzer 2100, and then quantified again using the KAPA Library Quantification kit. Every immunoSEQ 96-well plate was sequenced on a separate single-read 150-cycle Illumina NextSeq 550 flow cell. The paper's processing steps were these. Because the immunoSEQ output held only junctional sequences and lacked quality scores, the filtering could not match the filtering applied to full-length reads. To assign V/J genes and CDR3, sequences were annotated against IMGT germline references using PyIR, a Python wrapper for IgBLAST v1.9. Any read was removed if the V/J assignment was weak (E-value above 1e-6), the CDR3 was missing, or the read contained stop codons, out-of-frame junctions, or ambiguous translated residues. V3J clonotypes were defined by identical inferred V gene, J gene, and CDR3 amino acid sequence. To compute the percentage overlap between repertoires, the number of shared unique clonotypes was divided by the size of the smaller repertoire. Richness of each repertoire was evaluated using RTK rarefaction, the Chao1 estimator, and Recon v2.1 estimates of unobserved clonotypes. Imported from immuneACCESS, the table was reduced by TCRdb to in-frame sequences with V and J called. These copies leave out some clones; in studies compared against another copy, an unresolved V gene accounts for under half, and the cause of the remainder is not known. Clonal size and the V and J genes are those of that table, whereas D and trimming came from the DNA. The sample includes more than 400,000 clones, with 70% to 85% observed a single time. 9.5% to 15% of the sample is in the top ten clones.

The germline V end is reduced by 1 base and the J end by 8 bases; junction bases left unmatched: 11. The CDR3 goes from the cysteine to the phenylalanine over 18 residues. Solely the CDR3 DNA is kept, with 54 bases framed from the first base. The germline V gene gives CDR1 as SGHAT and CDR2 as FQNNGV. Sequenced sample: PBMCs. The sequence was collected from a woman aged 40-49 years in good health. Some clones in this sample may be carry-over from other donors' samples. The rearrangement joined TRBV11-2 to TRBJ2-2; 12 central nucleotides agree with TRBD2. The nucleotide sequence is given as TGTGCCAGCAGCTTAGGTTCACTAGCGGGAGGACCGGGTGGGGAGCTGTTTTTT. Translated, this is CASSLGSLAGGPGGELFF. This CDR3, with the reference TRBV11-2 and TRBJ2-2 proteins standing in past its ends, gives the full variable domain EAGVAQSPRYKIIEKRQSVAFWCNPISGHATLYWYQQILGQGPKLLIQFQNNGVVDDSQLPKDRFSAERLKGVDSTLKIQPAKLEDSAVYLCASSLGSLAGGPGGELFFGEGSRLTVL.